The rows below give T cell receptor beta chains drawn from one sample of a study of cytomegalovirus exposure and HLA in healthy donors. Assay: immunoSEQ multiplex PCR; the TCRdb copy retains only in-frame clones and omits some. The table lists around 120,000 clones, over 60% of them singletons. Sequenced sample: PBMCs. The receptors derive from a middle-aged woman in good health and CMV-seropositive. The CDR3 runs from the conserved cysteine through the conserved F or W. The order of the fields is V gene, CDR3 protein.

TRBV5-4	CASSLPPGQGNEQFF
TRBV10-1	CASSVVEAGWNSPLHF
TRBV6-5	CASSPRRTQNYGYTF
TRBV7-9	CASSSEYPSTDTQYF
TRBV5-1	CASSARTGGPYEQYF
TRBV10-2	CASTRQGRGEQFF
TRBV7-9	CASSLGLGGEAFF
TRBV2	CASTGGTEAFF
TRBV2	CASSELRTRGETQYF
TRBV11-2	CASSLGAVNTEAFF
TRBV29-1	CSAWDRGQVTEAFF
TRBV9	CASSAQGSEQYF
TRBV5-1	CASSLVTGKSANSPLHF
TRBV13	CASSLGDTEAFF
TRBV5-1	CASSLGQGVFF
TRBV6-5	CASSSDRGRAGELFF
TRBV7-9	CASSLGGDEQFF
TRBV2	CASSEVGQEYYTEAFF
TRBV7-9	CASSLQGLANSPLHF
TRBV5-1	CASMIGSTNNEQFF
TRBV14	CASSRYLSFSPLHF
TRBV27	CASSFGRDRPEAFF
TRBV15	CATSRDEGAAGEGTGELFF
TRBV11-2	CASSLDRLAGYNEQFF
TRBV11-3	CASSLTGQAEAFF
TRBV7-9	CASSARTEAFF
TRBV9	CASSVLAGGRGEQFF
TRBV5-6	CASSLELAVSYEQYF
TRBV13	CASSLEESRYQETQYF
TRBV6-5	CAAAGGSYNEQFF
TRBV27	CASSLSGTRFNYGYTF
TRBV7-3	CASSLSRGMNTGELFF